This T cell receptor beta chain was observed in a study of radiation and T cells in renal cell carcinoma. General study findings and limits: In blood, top tumor clones expanded by 2 weeks, shrinking by 4. Baseline intratumoral clonotype presence is unknown without pretreatment biopsies.

This clone was counted between two and nine times. Its antigen is currently unknown. Sequencing was performed with immunoSEQ multiplex PCR; in TCRdb, only in-frame clones are kept and a portion is missing. The sample contains approximately 100,000 clones, 70% to 90% of which appear only once. Time point specified: baseline pretreatment blood. Sample treatment: 15 Gy SBRT to primary tumor, nephrectomy 4 weeks later. Radiation-treated patients gave blood at baseline, week 2 and week 4. The sequencing used blood, collected from a patient whose treatment included radiotherapy and nephrectomy. This TCR was recovered from a man between 50 and 59 years old with renal cell carcinoma.

The CDR3 loop reads CASSLTVFGEEQFF. CDR3 in DNA: TGTGCCAGCAGCCTCACAGTATTCGGGGAAGAGCAGTTCTTC. The rearrangement joins TRBV7-9 to TRBJ2-1; perhaps TRBD2 as D (5 bases). The length of the CDR3 is 14 residues. Germline CDR1 and CDR2: SEHNR and FQNEAQ (reference sequence). The V end was cut by 5 bases, the J end by 10 bases, with 18 bases between.